The entry below gives a single T cell receptor beta chain sequence along with its context. Its specificity is not known. This record comes from a study of lymphopenia after photon versus proton radiotherapy. General study results and limits: Only patients who died were analyzed for survival; proton advantage is unproven.

Profiling relied on immunoSEQ multiplex PCR, and the TCRdb table lists in-frame clones only, not all of them. The sample has roughly 58,000 clones, roughly 90% seen once; the top ten hold about 13%. Germline V gene sequence: CDR1 SGHAT, CDR2 FQNNGV. Between the trimmed V and J ends, which lost 5 bases and 0 bases, there was a span of 20 bases. The CDR3 has 17 amino acids. The sample was peripheral blood, taken from a patient treated with proton-based radiotherapy. The sequence derives from a man older than 75 with esophageal cancer. V usage is TRBV11-2 and J usage is TRBJ2-7; a weak D match, TRBD1 (6 bases). The CDR3 reads CASSHMMPGHYSYEQYF. The CDR3, as DNA: TGTGCCAGCAGCCATATGATGCCGGGACATTACTCCTACGAGCAGTACTTC.